This T cell receptor (beta chain) was found in a study of shared T cell receptors in the human thymus. J gave up 2 bases and V 6 bases, and 9 bases lay outside the gene matches. This CDR3 is 15 amino acids long. Germline V gene sequence: CDR1 ENHRY, CDR2 SYGVKD. TCRdb keeps only in-frame clones here, not all; method: immunoSEQ multiplex PCR. Among hundreds of thousands of clones listed, 88% were seen once. These records were also assigned to another study, of human thymus T cells. As reported in that work: Thymus was obtained from resections taken during corrective heart surgery.

This receptor was identified in a boy in the first two years of life with a congenital heart defect. This sequence joins TRBV10-3 and TRBJ2-7; 8 nucleotides match TRBD1. The sample consisted of thymocytes. In DNA form, the CDR3 reads TGTGCCATCAGACCCGACAGGGGATTTCCCTACGAGCAGTACTTC. Translation gives CAIRPDRGFPYEQYF.